Below, one TCR beta chain is given with its context. Evenly divided among several immunoSEQ plates was the genomic DNA of each subset. Sequenced by immunoSEQ multiplex PCR; TCRdb stores in-frame clones only, minus some. The sample contains 2 million to 2.5 million clones, approximately 95% of which appear only once. The data are from a study of shared clonotypes between healthy human individuals. The sample was naive CD4+ T cells sorted from blood. Sample subset: CD45RA+ positively selected. The sequence derives from a man aged 18 to 29 in good health.

CDR3 nucleotide sequence: TGTGCCAGCAGCTTGGAGGGGGCCCGGGGAGAGACCCAGTACTTC. Amino acids: CASSLEGARGETQYF. The chain uses TRBV13 and TRBJ2-5; D may be TRBD1 (7 bases). Germline CDR1 PRHDT, CDR2 FYEKMQ (reference sequence). The CDR3 is 15 residues long. V lost 3 bases, J lost 4 bases, and 15 bases lay in between.